This T cell receptor beta chain was documented in a study of regulatory T cells in long-lasting Graves disease. Study-level information: The study enrolled newly diagnosed Graves' patients on antithyroid drugs under 3 months.

In germline, CDR1 is SQVTM, CDR2 ANQGSEA. The trim removed 3 bases at V and 5 bases at J, leaving 12 bases unmatched. There are 16 residues in the CDR3. Combining iRepertoire HTBI primers with Arm-PCR of CDR3 regions, the authors built TCR beta libraries. TCRdb re-analysed the multiplex PCR reads in MiXCR, keeping a single row per CDR3 protein. The sample lists 680,000 or so distinct CDR3 sequences, roughly 15% occurring once. Time point defined: newly diagnosed GD, antithyroid drugs for less than 3 months. PBMCs provided the RNA from which the TCR library was made. The sample holds many counts of this clonotype. Its specificity is not known. Regarding the study as a whole: Accuracy might have suffered from few samples. TRBV28, TRBJ1-2 and TRBJ2-5 were favored in persistent disease.

These data also featured in a second study, about T cells in Graves' hyperthyroidism and ophthalmopathy. That paper states: The HTBI set primed first-round TCR CDR3 RT-PCR.

The chain links TRBV29-1 to TRBJ2-2, with 7 bases that match TRBD2. Sequencing was performed on peripheral blood mononuclear cells (PBMCs), taken at new diagnosis, from a patient treated with antithyroid drugs. The TCR originated in a woman in her twenties or thirties with Graves disease. In nucleotides, the CDR3 is TGCAGCGTTGAGACTAGGGGCGGGAGTGGAACCGGGGAGCTGTTTTTT. It translates to CSVETRGGSGTGELFF.